Listed here are 15 T cell receptor beta chains from one sample, sequenced in a study of Graves' ophthalmopathy and Graves' hyperthyroidism. For repertoire sequencing, the TCR beta CDR3 regions were amplified from RNA transcripts. RT-PCR was first run with HTBI primers, then multiplex PCR in a second round. TCRdb re-analysed the multiplex PCR reads in MiXCR, keeping a single row per CDR3 protein. This sample has hundreds of thousands of distinct CDR3 sequences, with around 14% found just once. The sample taken for sequencing was blood. The origin of the receptors is a woman aged 25 to 39 with Graves' ophthalmopathy.

V gene TRBV6-2 or TRBV6-3 combines with J gene TRBJ2-5; 12 nucleotides line up with TRBD2. The CDR3 contains 17 residues. J was trimmed by 3 bases and V by 5 bases; bases with no gene match: 10. Germline assignment: CDR1 MNHEY and CDR2 SVGEGT. Here the CDR3 reads CASSTRTSGVSEETQYF. DNA for the CDR3: TGTGCCAGCAGTACAAGGACTAGCGGGGTTTCCGAAGAGACCCAGTACTTC.

This clonotype has only a few counts. This rearrangement joins TRBV24-1 to TRBJ2-3; weak D call: TRBD2 (6 bases). The CDR3 length is 17 residues. Per the germline V gene, CDR1 is KGHDR and CDR2 is SFDVKD. The V and J ends lost 4 bases and 4 bases respectively, with 20 bases between them. CDR3 DNA: TGTGCCACCAGTGACGCCAGCGGGCGAAGGGGCCCAGATACGCAGTATTTT. Amino acid sequence: CATSDASGRRGPDTQYF.

There are many counts of this clonotype. The chain links TRBV12-3 or TRBV12-4 to TRBJ1-5, with D unresolved. The V gene lost 2 bases and the J gene lost 4 bases, with 9 bases spanning the gap. This CDR3 region has 14 residues. In DNA, the CDR3 is TGTGCCAGCAGTTTATTTGATGATAATCAGCCCCAGCATTTT. Its translation: CASSLFDDNQPQHF.

The chain is built from TRBV12-3 or TRBV12-4 and TRBJ1-1; D might be TRBD1 (5 bases). V lost 2 bases and J lost 3, with 10 bases in between. The CDR3 contains 14 residues. In DNA, the CDR3 is TGTGCCAGCAGTTTAAAGGGGACCGACACTGAAGCTTTCTTT. This encodes CASSLKGTDTEAFF.

This clonotype came up many times. V and J are TRBV2 and TRBJ2-6; TRBD1 matches 9 bases. The CDR3 has 19 residues. From germline, CDR1 is SNHLY and CDR2 FYNNEI. V was pared by 3 bases and J by 0 bases, with 9 bases of the junction left unmatched. The CDR3 nucleotides are TGTGCCAGCAGTGACCCCACAGGGGGCCCGAGCTCTGGGGCCAACGTCCTGACTTTC. It translates to CASSDPTGGPSSGANVLTF.

This clonotype was observed many times. The genes are TRBV4-1 and TRBJ1-1, with D unresolved. V dropped 4 bases and J dropped 2 bases, with 14 bases sitting between them. From germline, CDR1 is MGHRA and CDR2 YSYEKL. CDR3 length equals 15 residues. The CDR3 sequence: CASSPVRGDNTEAFF. The CDR3 DNA sequence: TGCGCCAGCAGCCCCGTTCGGGGAGATAACACTGAAGCTTTCTTT.

This clonotype has only a few counts. This chain connects TRBV29-1 to TRBJ2-7, with D tentatively TRBD1 (6 bases). CDR1 and CDR2 from the germline V gene are SQVTM and ANQGSEA. V gave up 3 bases and J gave up 1 base, with 7 bases separating them. The CDR3 is made up of 12 amino acids. CDR3 sequence (DNA): TGCAGCGTTGACACAGGGTCCTACGAGCAGTACTTC. It specifies CSVDTGSYEQYF.

This clonotype was found a few times. V gene TRBV5-1 combines with J gene TRBJ2-7; a weak D match, TRBD2 (6 bases). The CDR3 totals 15 residues. CDR1 and CDR2 from the germline V gene are SGHRS and YFSETQ. Trimming took 4 bases from V and 1 from J, leaving 15 bases between them. CDR3 in DNA: TGCGCCAGCAGCGGGTCGGGTGGGAGGTCCTACGAGCAGTACTTC. Translation: CASSGSGGRSYEQYF.

This clonotype was counted a few times. This chain links TRBV5-1 with TRBJ2-7; TRBD1 might be the D (5 bases). This CDR3 has 15 amino acids. Deletions cut 4 bases from V and 6 bases from J, with 20 bases between. The germline V gene has CDR1 SGHRS and CDR2 YFSETQ. In DNA form, the CDR3 reads TGCGCCAGCAGCCCCACCGTTGGGCAGGGAACCGAGCAGTACTTC. Its translation is CASSPTVGQGTEQYF.

Many counts were recorded for this clonotype. The rearrangement joins TRBV27 to TRBJ1-5; 10 nucleotides align to TRBD1. Germline CDR1 is MNHEY and CDR2 is SMNVEV (reference sequence). Trimming at V came to 6 bases and at J to 7 bases, leaving 6 bases not matched to a gene. CDR3 length: 14 residues. CDR3 coding DNA: TGTGCCAGCAGCCTGACAGGGGGCAGGCAGCCCCAGCATTTT. This translates into CASSLTGGRQPQHF.

This clonotype was seen ten or more times. The chain links TRBV6-6 to TRBJ1-1; tentatively, D is TRBD1 (5 bases). Deletions cut 6 bases from V and 1 base from J, with 9 bases between. CDR1 is MNHNY and CDR2 is SVGAGI in the germline V gene (reference sequence). This CDR3 region has 13 residues. CDR3 DNA sequence: TGTGCCAGCAGCTCAGGGTGGAACACTGAAGCTTTCTTT. This encodes CASSSGWNTEAFF.

The rearrangement links TRBV4-1 to TRBJ2-7; TRBD2 agrees at 8 bases. Germline V gene sequence: CDR1 MGHRA, CDR2 YSYEKL. The CDR3 has 19 residues. J was trimmed by 2 bases and V by 0 bases; bases with no gene match: 15. CDR3 loop: CASSQEHTLAGVITYEQYF. The CDR3 DNA sequence: TGCGCCAGCAGCCAAGAGCATACGCTAGCGGGCGTTATTACCTACGAGCAGTACTTC.

This clonotype was detected many times. The genes are TRBV18 and TRBJ1-1, with a possible D match to TRBD1 (6 bases). CDR3 length: 15 residues. V lost 0 bases and J lost 4, with 12 bases in between. The germline gives CDR1 KGHSH, CDR2 LQKENI. CDR3 DNA sequence: TGTGCCAGCTCACCACCGAGGGGGGTAGGCACTGAAGCTTTCTTT. It translates to CASSPPRGVGTEAFF.

This clonotype was seen many times. The chain couples TRBV24-1 to TRBJ2-2; 8 nucleotides agree with TRBD1. V gave up 7 bases and J gave up 5 bases; unmatched junction bases: 5. CDR1 and CDR2 from the germline V gene are KGHDR and SFDVKD. The CDR3 has 14 amino acids. The CDR3 coding sequence is TGTGCCACCAGGGACAGGGCGGCAACCGGGGAGCTGTTTTTT. This gives the protein CATRDRAATGELFF.

This clonotype has ten or more counts. The chain recombines TRBV20-1 with TRBJ1-3, with TRBD1 matching 7 bases. Unmatched junction bases numbered 17, after V lost 2 bases and J lost 10 bases. Germline lookup yields CDR1 DFQATT and CDR2 SNEGSKA (reference sequence). The CDR3 spans 16 residues. In DNA, the CDR3 is TGCAGTGCTAGAAGCGACCGGGACAGCTTCAAGGGGACCATATATTTT. Amino acids: CSARSDRDSFKGTIYF.